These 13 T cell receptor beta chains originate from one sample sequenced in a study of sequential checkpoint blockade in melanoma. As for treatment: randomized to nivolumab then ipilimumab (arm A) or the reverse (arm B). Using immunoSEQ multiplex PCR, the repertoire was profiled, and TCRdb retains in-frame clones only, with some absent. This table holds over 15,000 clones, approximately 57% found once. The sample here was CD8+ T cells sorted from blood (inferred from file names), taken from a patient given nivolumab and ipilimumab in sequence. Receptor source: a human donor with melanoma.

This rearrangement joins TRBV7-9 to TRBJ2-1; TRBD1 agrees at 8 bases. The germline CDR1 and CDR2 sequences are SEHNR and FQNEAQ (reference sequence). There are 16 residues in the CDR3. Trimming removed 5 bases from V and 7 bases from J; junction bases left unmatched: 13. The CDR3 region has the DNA TGTGCCAGCAGCCCCTACCCAGGACAGGGAGTGAATGAGCAGTTCTTC. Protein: CASSPYPGQGVNEQFF.

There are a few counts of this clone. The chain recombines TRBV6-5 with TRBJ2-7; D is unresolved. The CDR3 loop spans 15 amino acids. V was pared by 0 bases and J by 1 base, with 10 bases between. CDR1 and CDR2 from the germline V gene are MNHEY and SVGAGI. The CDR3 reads CASSYSGTDSYEQYF. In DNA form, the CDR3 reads TGTGCCAGCAGTTACTCGGGCACCGATTCCTACGAGCAGTACTTC.

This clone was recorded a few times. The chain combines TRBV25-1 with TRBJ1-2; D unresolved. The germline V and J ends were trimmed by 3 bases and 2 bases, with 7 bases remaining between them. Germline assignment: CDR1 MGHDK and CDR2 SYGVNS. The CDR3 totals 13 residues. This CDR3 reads CASSETQNYGYTF. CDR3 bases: TGTGCCAGCAGTGAGACACAGAACTATGGCTACACCTTC.

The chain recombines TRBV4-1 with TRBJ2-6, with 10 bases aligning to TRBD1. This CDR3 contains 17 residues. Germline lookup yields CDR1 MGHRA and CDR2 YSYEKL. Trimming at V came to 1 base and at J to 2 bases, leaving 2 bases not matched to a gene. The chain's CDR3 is CASSQVTGGTGANVLTF. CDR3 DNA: TGCGCCAGCAGCCAAGTGACAGGGGGCACTGGGGCCAACGTCCTGACTTTC.

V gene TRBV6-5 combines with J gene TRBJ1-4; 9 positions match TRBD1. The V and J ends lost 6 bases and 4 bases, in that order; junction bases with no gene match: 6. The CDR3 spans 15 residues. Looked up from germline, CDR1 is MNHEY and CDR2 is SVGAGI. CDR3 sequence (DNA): TGTGCCAGCAGGGTCGGGGACAGGGATAATGAAAAACTGTTTTTT. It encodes CASRVGDRDNEKLFF.

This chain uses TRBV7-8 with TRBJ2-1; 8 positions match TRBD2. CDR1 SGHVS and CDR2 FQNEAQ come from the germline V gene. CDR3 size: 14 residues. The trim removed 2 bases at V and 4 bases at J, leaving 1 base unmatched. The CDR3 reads CASSLLAGYNEQFF. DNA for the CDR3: TGTGCCAGCAGCTTATTAGCGGGGTACAATGAGCAGTTCTTC.

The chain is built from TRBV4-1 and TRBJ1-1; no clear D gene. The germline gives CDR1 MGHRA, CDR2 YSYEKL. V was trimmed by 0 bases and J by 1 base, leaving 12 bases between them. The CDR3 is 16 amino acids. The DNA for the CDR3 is TGCGCCAGCAGCCAAGAAATCGCAGAGGAGAACACTGAAGCTTTCTTT. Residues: CASSQEIAEENTEAFF.

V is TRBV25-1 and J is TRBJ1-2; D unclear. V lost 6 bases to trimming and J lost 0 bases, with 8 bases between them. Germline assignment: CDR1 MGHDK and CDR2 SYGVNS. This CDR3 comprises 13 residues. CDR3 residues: CASRVRANYGYTF. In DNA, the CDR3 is TGTGCCAGCAGAGTGCGAGCTAACTATGGCTACACCTTC.

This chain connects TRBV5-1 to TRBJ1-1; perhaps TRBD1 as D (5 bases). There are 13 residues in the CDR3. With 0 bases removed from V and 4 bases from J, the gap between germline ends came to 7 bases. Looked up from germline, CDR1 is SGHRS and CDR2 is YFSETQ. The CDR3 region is CASSLDQGTEAFF. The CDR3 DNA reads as TGCGCCAGCAGCTTGGACCAGGGCACTGAAGCTTTCTTT.

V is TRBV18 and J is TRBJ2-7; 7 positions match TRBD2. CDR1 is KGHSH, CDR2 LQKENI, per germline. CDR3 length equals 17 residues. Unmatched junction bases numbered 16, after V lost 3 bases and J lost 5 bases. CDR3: CASSPPGTIFGVDEQYF. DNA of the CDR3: TGTGCCAGCTCACCCCCCGGGACTATTTTTGGAGTCGACGAGCAGTACTTC.

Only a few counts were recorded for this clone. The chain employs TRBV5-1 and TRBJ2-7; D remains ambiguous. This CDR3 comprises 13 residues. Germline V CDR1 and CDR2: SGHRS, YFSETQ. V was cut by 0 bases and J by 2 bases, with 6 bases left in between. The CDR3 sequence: CASSLDSPYEQYF. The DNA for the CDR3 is TGCGCCAGCAGCTTGGACAGCCCCTACGAGCAGTACTTC.

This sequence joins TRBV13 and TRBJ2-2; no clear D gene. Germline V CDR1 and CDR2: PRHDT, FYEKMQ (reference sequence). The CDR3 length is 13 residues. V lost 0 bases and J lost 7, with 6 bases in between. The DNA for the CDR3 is TGTGCCAGCAGCTTAGGTCTCCGCGGGGAGCTGTTTTTT. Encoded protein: CASSLGLRGELFF.

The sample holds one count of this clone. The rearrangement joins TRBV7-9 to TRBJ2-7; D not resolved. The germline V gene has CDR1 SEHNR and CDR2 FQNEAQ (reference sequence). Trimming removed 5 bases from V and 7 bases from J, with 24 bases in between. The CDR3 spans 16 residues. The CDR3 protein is CASSESIVLAGGEQYF. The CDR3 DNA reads TGTGCCAGCAGCGAAAGTATCGTCTTAGCCGGTGGGGAGCAGTACTTC.